Here is one T cell receptor beta chain with its context. The specificity of this receptor is unknown. Qualities for individual bases were not recorded, and no much larger clone is one base off. Libraries were built with the immunoSEQ multiplex PCR assay. The table comes from immuneACCESS by way of TCRdb, which keeps in-frame sequences with V and J called. Part of the clones is missing from these tables; in studies checked, under half for an unresolved V gene and the rest for unknown reasons. In all, the sample holds around 56,000 clones, and over 75% of those were seen once. The top ten clones comprise roughly 2% of the sample. The germline V gene yields KGHSH for CDR1 and LQKENI for CDR2. V gives up 3 bases and J gives up 6 bases, and the segment between their germline ends measures 14 bases. From its cysteine to its phenylalanine, the CDR3 spans 14 amino acids. Left in the record is the CDR3 DNA by itself, 42 bases read in frame from the first base.

This entry comes from a study of T cell changes during pregnancy in multiple sclerosis (dated 2019 in TCRdb). Describing the broader study: Changes in the T cell repertoire over the course of pregnancy were examined in this study in women with multiple sclerosis.

The specimen was peripheral blood, collected in the first trimester of pregnancy. Recombination joined TRBV18 with TRBJ1-2; no confident D gene assignment can be made. This TCR was sampled from a female donor in good health, enrolled as a control in a pregnancy study. The nucleotides are TGTGCCAGCTCACCCCCGGGTCTAGAGGATGGCTACACCTTC. This is translated as CASSPPGLEDGYTF.